The clone carrying this T cell receptor beta chain has a handful of counts. Its antigen is currently unknown. This sample is part of a study of CD8 T cells in ankylosing spondylitis. General observations from the study: In ankylosing spondylitis blood, a motif of 7 to 9 highly homologous TCR beta variants appeared characteristic. In peripheral blood, disease-linked CD8+ clones occurred at relatively low frequencies. A number of the motif variants had already been described in reactive arthritis synovial fluid and blood.

TCRdb reanalysed the 5' RACE reads using MiXCR and keeps one entry per CDR3 protein. The top ten clones hold 0.95% to 1.4% of a sample with approximately 350,000 distinct CDR3 sequences, approximately 15% of them seen once. This TCR was recovered from a male donor with ankylosing spondylitis or in good health (not recorded which). Sequencing used blood, either unsorted or a sorted T cell fraction (not recorded which).

The CDR3 loop reads CASSLAQGQFIDTQYF. The CDR3 nucleotides read TGTGCCAGCAGCTTAGCCCAGGGACAGTTCATAGATACGCAGTATTTT. J is TRBJ2-3 and V is TRBV7-9; 7 bases are shared with TRBD1. With V trimmed by 0 bases and J by 5 bases, 8 bases remained unmatched. CDR1 is SEHNR, CDR2 FQNEAQ, per germline (reference sequence). CDR3 length: 16 amino acids.